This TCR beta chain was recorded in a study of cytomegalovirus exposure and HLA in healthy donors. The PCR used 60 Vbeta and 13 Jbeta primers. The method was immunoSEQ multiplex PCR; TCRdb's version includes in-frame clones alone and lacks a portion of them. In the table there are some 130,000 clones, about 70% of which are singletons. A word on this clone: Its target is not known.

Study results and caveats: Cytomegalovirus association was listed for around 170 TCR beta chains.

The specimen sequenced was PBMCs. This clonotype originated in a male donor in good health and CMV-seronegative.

Here the CDR3 reads CASSTGNQPQHF. In DNA form, the CDR3 reads TGTGCCAGCAGCACAGGGAATCAGCCCCAGCATTTT. The chain combines TRBV6-5 with TRBJ1-5; perhaps TRBD1 as D (6 bases). V shed 6 bases and J shed 4 bases, with 7 bases lying between them. Germline V gives CDR1 MNHEY, CDR2 SVGAGI. This CDR3 is built from 12 residues.